The rows below give T cell receptor beta chains drawn from one sample of a study of somatic mutations in cytotoxic T cells in rheumatoid arthritis. Generated by immunoSEQ multiplex PCR, the TCRdb table keeps only in-frame clones and is missing some. The table records over 10,000 clones, roughly 70% of them present only once. The sequenced sample consisted of CD8+ T cells sorted from blood. These receptors came from a woman in her thirties or forties in good health. Each CDR3 is given with its conserved first and last residue. A D gene is named only where the DNA matches it firmly. Only part of the rows carry a size: once, few, many, or a class if the clone is expanded.

d_call	clone_size	j_call	v_call	cdr3_nt	cdr3_aa
.	few	TRBJ2-3	TRBV27	TGTGCCAGCACCCGTCAGGGTTTCCTGCCCCACACAGATACGCAGTATTTT	CASTRQGFLPHTDTQYF
.	.	TRBJ1-1	TRBV9	TGTGCCAGCAGCGAGGGAATGAACACTGAAGCTTTCTTT	CASSEGMNTEAFF
TRBD2	once	TRBJ2-3	TRBV9	TGTGCCAGCAGCGTAGCTACAGGACTAGCAGATTTTACGCAGTATTTT	CASSVATGLADFTQYF
.	.	TRBJ1-5	TRBV2	TGTGCCAGCAGATACAGCGAAAATCAGCCCCAGCATTTT	CASRYSENQPQHF
TRBD1	.	TRBJ2-2	TRBV19	TGTGCCAGTAGGGACTTCGGGACAGGGGACACCGGGGAGCTGTTTTTT	CASRDFGTGDTGELFF
TRBD1	.	TRBJ2-3	TRBV7-2	TGTGCCAGCAGCCAGGGACAGGGGAGCACAGATACGCAGTATTTT	CASSQGQGSTDTQYF
.	.	TRBJ2-7	TRBV4-3	TGCGCCAGCAGCCAAGGGACAGTGGGCCCCTACGAGCAGTACTTC	CASSQGTVGPYEQYF
TRBD1	.	TRBJ1-4	TRBV18	TGTGCCAGCTCACACCGACAGGGAATCCCAACTAATGAAAAACTGTTTTTT	CASSHRQGIPTNEKLFF
TRBD1	.	TRBJ1-5	TRBV6-1	TGTGCCAGCAGTGACCTGACAGGGGATCATCAGCCCCAGCATTTT	CASSDLTGDHQPQHF
.	.	TRBJ2-1	TRBV7-2	TGTGCCAGCAGCTTAGATCTGGTCCGGGGCAATGAGCAGTTCTTC	CASSLDLVRGNEQFF
.	.	TRBJ2-2	TRBV7-9	TGTGCCAGCAGCTCACCGGGACACACCGGGGAGCTGTTTTTT	CASSSPGHTGELFF
.	.	TRBJ1-4	TRBV28	TGTGCCAGCAGTTTGGGGGAAAAACTGTTTTTT	CASSLGEKLFF
.	.	TRBJ1-1	TRBV27	TGTGCCAGCAGTTGGTCAGGGTCTGAAGCTTTCTTT	CASSWSGSEAFF
.	.	TRBJ2-2	TRBV6-4	TGTGCCAGCAGAGGACAGTATCCCGGGGAGCTGTTTTTT	CASRGQYPGELFF
TRBD1	.	TRBJ1-4	TRBV5-6	TGTGCCAGCAGCGTGAGGTACAGGGGGTTTAATGAAAAACTGTTTTTT	CASSVRYRGFNEKLFF
.	medium-sized	TRBJ1-2	TRBV18	TGTGCCAGCTCACCCGGGAGGGCTGAGTATGGCTACACCTTC	CASSPGRAEYGYTF
.	.	TRBJ1-2	TRBV5-5	TGTGCCAGCAGCTCATTCGAGGATGGCTACACCTTC	CASSSFEDGYTF
.	once	TRBJ2-1	TRBV5-6	TGTGCCAGCAGCCTGATATACAATGAGCAGTTCTTC	CASSLIYNEQFF
.	.	TRBJ2-2	TRBV5-1	TGCGCCAGCAGCCAAAACGGAGGGGGCGCAAACACCGGGGAGCTGTTTTTT	CASSQNGGGANTGELFF
.	.	TRBJ2-1	TRBV9	TGTGCCAGCAGCGTAACCCCAGGCACAGACAATGAGCAGTTCTTC	CASSVTPGTDNEQFF
TRBD1	.	TRBJ1-2	TRBV16	TGTGCCAGCAGCCTAATAGGTCAGACAGGGGAATTCTATGGCTACACCTTC	CASSLIGQTGEFYGYTF
TRBD2	.	TRBJ2-1	TRBV2	TGTGCCACGGGACTAGCGGGGAGCTCCTACAATGAGCAGTTCTTC	CATGLAGSSYNEQFF
TRBD1	.	TRBJ1-5	TRBV10-2	TGCGCCAGCAGTCAACAGGGGAATCAGCCCCAGCATTTT	CASSQQGNQPQHF
.	once	TRBJ1-1	TRBV19	TGTGCCAGTAGTGTGGGTTGGGGAGACACTCGGGGAGCTTTCTTT	CASSVGWGDTRGAFF
TRBD1	.	TRBJ1-2	TRBV4-2	TGTGCCAGCAGCCGGCCGACAGGGTCCCCCTATGGCTACACCTTC	CASSRPTGSPYGYTF
.	.	TRBJ1-1	TRBV19	TGTGCCACCGAACCGCTTGGGAGTTTTGGTGCGGCTGAAGCTTTCTTT	CATEPLGSFGAAEAFF
TRBD2	.	TRBJ2-1	TRBV10-2	TGCGCCATCAGAAGGACTAGCGGGCTTTCCTACAATGAGCAGTTCTTC	CAIRRTSGLSYNEQFF
.	.	TRBJ1-2	TRBV4-1	TGCGCCAGCAGCCAAGGTGACGCCAACTATGGCTACACCTTC	CASSQGDANYGYTF
.	once	TRBJ2-1	TRBV27	TGTGCCAGCAGTTTAGCGGGGCCTTACAATGAGCAGTTCTTC	CASSLAGPYNEQFF
.	.	TRBJ1-1	TRBV30	TGTGCCTGGAGTGTAACGGGGTCAAGCAATGGGACTGAAGCTTTCTTT	CAWSVTGSSNGTEAFF
.	.	TRBJ1-1	TRBV7-9	TGTGCCAGCAGCTTAGAAGGGCACCCTGAAGCTTTCTTT	CASSLEGHPEAFF
.	.	TRBJ2-7	TRBV30	TGTGCCTGGAGCCAGAGCTGGGACCGAGCCTCCTACGAGCAGTACTTC	CAWSQSWDRASYEQYF
.	.	TRBJ1-2	TRBV18	TGTGCCAGCTCACCAGTCGGCGGACGCGGCCTTAACTATGGCTACACCTTC	CASSPVGGRGLNYGYTF
.	once	TRBJ1-1	TRBV4-1	TGCGCCAGCAGCCAAGGTCGCGTAGGGGGTGGGTTGAACACTGAAGCTTTCTTT	CASSQGRVGGGLNTEAFF
TRBD1	.	TRBJ2-1	TRBV11-3	TGTGCCAGCAGACCCAGGGACAGGGCGGACAATGAGCAGTTCTTC	CASRPRDRADNEQFF
.	.	TRBJ1-2	TRBV5-5	TGTGCCAGCAGCCCTTCTCGCTATAACTATGGCTACACCTTC	CASSPSRYNYGYTF
TRBD1	.	TRBJ1-2	TRBV7-6	TGTGCCAGCAGCCAGACAGGGGGCGCTTTCTATGGCTACACCTTC	CASSQTGGAFYGYTF
.	.	TRBJ1-1	TRBV4-1	TGCGCCAGCAGCCCCCCATCAAGGACTGAAGCTTTCTTT	CASSPPSRTEAFF
.	.	TRBJ2-2	TRBV10-1	TGCGCCAGCAGTGAGTCCCACACCGGGGAGCTGTTTTTT	CASSESHTGELFF
TRBD1	.	TRBJ2-3	TRBV5-1	TGCGCCTCCAAACAGGGGTATAGCACAGATACGCAGTATTTT	CASKQGYSTDTQYF
TRBD2	.	TRBJ2-1	TRBV7-3	TGTGCCAGCAGCCTTTATAGCGGGAGTGATAATGAGCAGTTCTTC	CASSLYSGSDNEQFF
.	.	TRBJ2-3	TRBV18	TGTGCCAGCTCACCCCTAGACACAGATACGCAGTATTTT	CASSPLDTDTQYF
.	.	TRBJ1-3	TRBV27	TGTGCCAGCAGGGAACAAGGATTTACCTCTGGAAACACCATATATTTT	CASREQGFTSGNTIYF
.	medium-sized	TRBJ1-1	TRBV21-1	TGTGCCAGCGAACAGCAAAACACTGAAGCTTTCTTT	CASEQQNTEAFF
.	.	TRBJ2-1	TRBV18	TGTGCCAGCTCATCGCCGGGACTTTTGGACAATGAGCAGTTCTTC	CASSSPGLLDNEQFF
TRBD1	.	TRBJ2-2	TRBV27	TGTGCCAGCAGTTTATCGGACAGGGGAAGGGACACCGGGGAGCTGTTTTTT	CASSLSDRGRDTGELFF
.	.	TRBJ1-1	TRBV15	TGTGCCACCAGCAGGGCCCCAGGAGACACTGAAGCTTTCTTT	CATSRAPGDTEAFF
.	.	TRBJ2-3	TRBV6-4	TGTGCCAGCAGTGACTCGATCGCTGCTAGCACAGATACGCAGTATTTT	CASSDSIAASTDTQYF
.	.	TRBJ2-7	TRBV30	TGTGCCTGGAGTGATCAGGGCACGGCCGAGCAGTACTTC	CAWSDQGTAEQYF
TRBD1	.	TRBJ1-2	TRBV7-2	TGTGCCAGCAGCTTAGCGGAGCACAGGGGGCGAGGCTACACCTTC	CASSLAEHRGRGYTF
TRBD2	.	TRBJ2-1	TRBV7-9	TGTGCCAGCAGCTCCCGGCTAGCGGTTCACAATGAGCAGTTCTTC	CASSSRLAVHNEQFF
TRBD2	few	TRBJ2-1	TRBV7-8	TGTGCCAGCAGTGATAGCCCTGGGACTAGTTGGTCGGGTGAGCAGTTCTTC	CASSDSPGTSWSGEQFF
.	.	TRBJ2-7	TRBV6-6	TGTGCCAGCAGTTACTCGAACGAGCAGTACTTC	CASSYSNEQYF
.	medium-sized	TRBJ1-6	TRBV27	TGTGCCAGCAGTTTATTGGGGAGCTCCTATAATTCACCCCTCCACTTT	CASSLLGSSYNSPLHF